This T cell receptor beta chain originates from a study of blood T cell repertoires in COVID-19. Overall study context: The United States, Italy and Spain provided the acute and convalescent COVID-19 samples.

Per the original methods: How many nucleated cells were present was estimated from reference gene primer amplification. TCRdb's table, derived via immunoSEQ multiplex PCR, lists solely in-frame clones and lacks some. That table furnishes V, J and clone size, whereas the DNA furnished D and trimming. The sample has about 130,000 clones, around 74% seen once. V shed 4 bases and J 6 bases; nucleotides not matched to a gene: 7. The CDR3 runs 15 residues. Germline V gives CDR1 SGDLS, CDR2 YYNGEE. This clone has a handful of counts. The chain combines TRBV9 with TRBJ1-6; 7 bases are a match to TRBD1. This clonotype was sampled from a man in his sixties with acute or convalescent COVID-19. Sample: peripheral blood. In DNA, the CDR3 is TGTGCCAGCAGCTCAGGGGACAGAGTTAATTCACCCCTCCACTTT. Protein: CASSSGDRVNSPLHF.